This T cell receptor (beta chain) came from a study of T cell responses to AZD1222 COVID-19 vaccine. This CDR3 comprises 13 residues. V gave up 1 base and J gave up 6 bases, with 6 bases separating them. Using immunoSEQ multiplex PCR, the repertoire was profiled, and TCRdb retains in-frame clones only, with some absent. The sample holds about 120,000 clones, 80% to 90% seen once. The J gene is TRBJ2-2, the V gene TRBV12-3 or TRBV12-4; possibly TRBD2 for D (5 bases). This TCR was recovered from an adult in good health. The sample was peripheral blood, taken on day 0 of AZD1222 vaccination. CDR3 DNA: TGTGCCAGCAGTTTAGAGCGGCCCGGGGAGCTGTTTTTT. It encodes CASSLERPGELFF.